Sequencing of this T cell receptor (beta chain) was carried out in a study of CD8 T cells in Susac syndrome. Random hexamers primed reverse transcription of about 0.45 to 1 ug RNA. TCR beta CDR3 was amplified by immunoSEQ multiplex PCR. This amplification extended across 54 Vbeta and 13 Jbeta segments. TCRdb redid the calling of the immunoSEQ multiplex PCR reads with MiXCR, one entry per CDR3 protein. The table includes 45,000 or so distinct CDR3 sequences, 93% detected once. Germline V gene lookup returns CDR1 SNHLY and CDR2 FYNNEI. The length of the CDR3 is 14 residues. The V segment lost 6 bases and the J segment 4 bases; nucleotides outside the gene matches: 4. In blood CD8+ and CD4+ T cells, TCR beta underwent sequencing. The study used healthy donors as controls matched for age and sex. In contrast to the negatively isolated CD8+ and CD4+ T cells, TEMRA cells were FACS-enriched.

The clonotype comes from a human donor in good health. Source material: CD8+ T cells from PBMCs. The J gene is TRBJ2-1, the V gene TRBV2; TRBD1 aligns across 9 bases. The CDR3: CASRGDREYNEQFF. The CDR3 bases are TGTGCCAGCAGGGGGGACAGGGAGTACAATGAGCAGTTCTTC.